A selection of T cell receptor beta chains follows, all from one sample in a study of T cell responses to AZD1222 COVID-19 vaccine. Some clones are missing from TCRdb's copy, which holds only in-frame ones; the method was immunoSEQ multiplex PCR. This repertoire shows some 110,000 clones, around 80% found once; its top ten account for approximately 5%. The source material was peripheral blood, sampled on day 0 of AZD1222 vaccination. These receptors all stem from an adult in good health. The CDR3 runs from the conserved cysteine through the conserved F or W. A D gene is named only where the DNA matches it firmly. Part of the rows lack a size; the others show once, few, many or a class for expanded clones.

size	V	J	D	CDR3	DNA
few	TRBV5-5	TRBJ1-1	.	CASRSQGRRTEAFF	TGTGCCAGCAGGTCACAGGGTCGGCGGACTGAAGCTTTCTTT
.	TRBV7-9	TRBJ1-4	.	CASSPSVADNEKLFF	TGTGCCAGCAGCCCGTCAGTGGCGGATAATGAAAAACTGTTTTTT
.	TRBV6-1	TRBJ2-3	.	CASSDIAVADTQYF	TGTGCCAGCAGTGATATAGCGGTTGCAGATACGCAGTATTTT
.	TRBV2	TRBJ1-2	TRBD1	CASSDGTDYGYTF	TGTGCCAGCAGTGACGGGACAGACTATGGCTACACCTTC
.	TRBV5-1	TRBJ2-7	TRBD1	CASSLLGTGAGEQYF	TGCGCCAGCAGCTTGTTAGGGACAGGGGCCGGTGAGCAGTACTTC
.	TRBV5-1	TRBJ1-3	.	CASSPTGTGNTIYF	TGCGCCAGCAGCCCTACAGGGACTGGAAACACCATATATTTT
.	TRBV18	TRBJ1-1	.	CASLLKENTEAFF	TGTGCCAGCCTTTTAAAAGAAAACACTGAAGCTTTCTTT
.	TRBV4-3	TRBJ1-4	.	CASSHGYSNEKLFF	TGCGCCAGCAGCCACGGATATTCTAATGAAAAACTGTTTTTT
.	TRBV2	TRBJ1-5	TRBD1	CASSDLTGVGQPQHF	TGTGCCAGCAGTGACCTGACAGGGGTTGGTCAGCCCCAGCATTTT
once	TRBV5-4	TRBJ1-2	.	CASSGPGRYGYTF	TGTGCCAGCAGCGGTCCCGGACGCTATGGCTACACCTTC
.	TRBV9	TRBJ2-7	.	CASSVGAVSYEQYF	TGTGCCAGCAGCGTAGGAGCGGTCTCCTACGAGCAGTACTTC
.	TRBV7-9	TRBJ1-2	.	CASSLVGGNYGYTF	TGTGCCAGCAGCTTAGTGGGCGGGAACTATGGCTACACCTTC
once	TRBV6-5	TRBJ2-7	TRBD1	CASSIPGGSGYEQYF	TGTGCCAGCAGCATTCCAGGGGGCTCTGGGTACGAGCAGTACTTC
.	TRBV12-3/TRBV12-4	TRBJ1-5	TRBD1	CASSNRGDQPQHF	TGTGCCAGCAGCAACAGGGGGGACCAGCCCCAGCATTTT
.	TRBV27	TRBJ1-4	.	CASSLGGPSRGEKLFF	TGTGCCAGCAGTTTAGGCGGTCCCTCTAGGGGTGAAAAACTGTTTTTT
.	TRBV7-2	TRBJ1-4	.	CASSFGQSEKLFF	TGTGCCAGCAGCTTTGGGCAGAGCGAAAAACTGTTTTTT
.	TRBV7-7	TRBJ2-3	TRBD1	CASSLRGQFTDTQYF	TGTGCTAGCAGCCTAAGGGGACAGTTCACAGATACGCAGTATTTT
few	TRBV23-1	TRBJ2-3	TRBD1	CASRTGGAGTDTQYF	TGCGCCAGCCGAACAGGGGGCGCGGGCACAGATACGCAGTATTTT
.	TRBV12-5	TRBJ1-6	.	CASKNLLDSFYNSPLHF	TGTGCTAGCAAAAACTTATTGGACAGCTTCTATAATTCACCCCTCCACTTT
.	TRBV5-1	TRBJ2-5	.	CASGTLQETQYF	TGCGCCAGCGGCACCCTCCAAGAGACCCAGTACTTC
once	TRBV19	TRBJ1-6	TRBD1	CASSINSGQGLDSPLHF	TGTGCCAGTAGTATAAACTCGGGACAGGGACTGGACTCACCCCTCCACTTT
few	TRBV11-3	TRBJ1-5	TRBD1	CASSFHKRDREHQPQHF	TGTGCCAGCAGCTTCCATAAGCGGGACAGGGAACATCAGCCCCAGCATTTT
.	TRBV4-3	TRBJ2-2	.	CASSQNTAGELFF	TGCGCCAGCAGCCAAAATACCGCCGGGGAGCTGTTTTTT
.	TRBV7-2	TRBJ1-5	TRBD1	CASSSTGGTGNQPQHF	TGTGCCAGCAGTAGCACAGGGGGCACGGGCAATCAGCCCCAGCATTTT
.	TRBV30	TRBJ1-4	TRBD1	CAWSLYRQGVNEKLFF	TGTGCCTGGAGTTTATATCGACAGGGGGTTAATGAAAAACTGTTTTTT
.	TRBV4-2	TRBJ1-4	.	CASSQPILSPGWGKLFF	TGTGCCAGCAGCCAACCGATCTTATCTCCGGGGTGGGGTAAACTGTTTTTT
.	TRBV5-5	TRBJ1-2	TRBD1	CASSLGQVDGYTF	TGTGCCAGCAGCTTAGGACAGGTGGATGGCTACACCTTC